This section outlines one TCR beta chain sequence together with its context. These data come from a study of shared clonotypes between healthy human individuals. The method was immunoSEQ multiplex PCR; TCRdb's version includes in-frame clones alone and lacks a portion of them. The sample includes 2 million to 2.5 million clones, 85% to 95% of them seen just once. Specimen: naive CD4+ T cells from PBMCs. This sample's subset: CD45RA+ positively selected. This clonotype was sampled from a man younger than 35 in good health. Some clones in this sample may be carry-over from other donors' samples.

The CDR3 DNA follows: TGTGCCAGTAGTATTGAGCTAGCGGGAGTCCAAGAGACCCAGTACTTC. Translation: CASSIELAGVQETQYF. V usage is TRBV19 and J usage is TRBJ2-5, with TRBD2 identical over 10 bases. The CDR3 covers 16 residues. V lost 3 bases to trimming and J lost 1 base; unmatched junction nucleotides: 5. Germline V lookup: CDR1 LNHDA, CDR2 SQIVND (reference sequence).